This TCR beta chain was documented in a study of blood T cell repertoires in COVID-19. In the study overall: Acute and convalescent COVID-19 samples came from the United States, Italy and Spain. Sample material is recorded as cDNA or gDNA derived from T cells, B-cell-depleted T cells, or PBMCs.

The ends were cut back, 3 bases at V and 0 bases at J, with 16 bases in the middle. The CDR3 is made up of 16 amino acids. Germline loops: CDR1 SGHRS, CDR2 YFSETQ. Authors' analysis steps: Estimated nucleated cell counts came from reference gene primer amplification. Data came from immunoSEQ multiplex PCR; TCRdb stores just in-frame clones and leaves some out. Clonal size and the V and J genes are those of that table, whereas D and trimming came from the DNA. The data contain about 160,000 clones, 60% to 85% of them singletons. The chain has TRBV5-1 and TRBJ2-7; TRBD2 might be the D (6 bases). The material sequenced was peripheral blood. This TCR derives from a man between 65 and 79 years old with acute or convalescent COVID-19. CDR3 sequence: CASSSGDSGDSYEQYF. The CDR3 nucleotides read TGCGCCAGCAGCTCGGGGGATTCGGGAGACTCCTACGAGCAGTACTTC.